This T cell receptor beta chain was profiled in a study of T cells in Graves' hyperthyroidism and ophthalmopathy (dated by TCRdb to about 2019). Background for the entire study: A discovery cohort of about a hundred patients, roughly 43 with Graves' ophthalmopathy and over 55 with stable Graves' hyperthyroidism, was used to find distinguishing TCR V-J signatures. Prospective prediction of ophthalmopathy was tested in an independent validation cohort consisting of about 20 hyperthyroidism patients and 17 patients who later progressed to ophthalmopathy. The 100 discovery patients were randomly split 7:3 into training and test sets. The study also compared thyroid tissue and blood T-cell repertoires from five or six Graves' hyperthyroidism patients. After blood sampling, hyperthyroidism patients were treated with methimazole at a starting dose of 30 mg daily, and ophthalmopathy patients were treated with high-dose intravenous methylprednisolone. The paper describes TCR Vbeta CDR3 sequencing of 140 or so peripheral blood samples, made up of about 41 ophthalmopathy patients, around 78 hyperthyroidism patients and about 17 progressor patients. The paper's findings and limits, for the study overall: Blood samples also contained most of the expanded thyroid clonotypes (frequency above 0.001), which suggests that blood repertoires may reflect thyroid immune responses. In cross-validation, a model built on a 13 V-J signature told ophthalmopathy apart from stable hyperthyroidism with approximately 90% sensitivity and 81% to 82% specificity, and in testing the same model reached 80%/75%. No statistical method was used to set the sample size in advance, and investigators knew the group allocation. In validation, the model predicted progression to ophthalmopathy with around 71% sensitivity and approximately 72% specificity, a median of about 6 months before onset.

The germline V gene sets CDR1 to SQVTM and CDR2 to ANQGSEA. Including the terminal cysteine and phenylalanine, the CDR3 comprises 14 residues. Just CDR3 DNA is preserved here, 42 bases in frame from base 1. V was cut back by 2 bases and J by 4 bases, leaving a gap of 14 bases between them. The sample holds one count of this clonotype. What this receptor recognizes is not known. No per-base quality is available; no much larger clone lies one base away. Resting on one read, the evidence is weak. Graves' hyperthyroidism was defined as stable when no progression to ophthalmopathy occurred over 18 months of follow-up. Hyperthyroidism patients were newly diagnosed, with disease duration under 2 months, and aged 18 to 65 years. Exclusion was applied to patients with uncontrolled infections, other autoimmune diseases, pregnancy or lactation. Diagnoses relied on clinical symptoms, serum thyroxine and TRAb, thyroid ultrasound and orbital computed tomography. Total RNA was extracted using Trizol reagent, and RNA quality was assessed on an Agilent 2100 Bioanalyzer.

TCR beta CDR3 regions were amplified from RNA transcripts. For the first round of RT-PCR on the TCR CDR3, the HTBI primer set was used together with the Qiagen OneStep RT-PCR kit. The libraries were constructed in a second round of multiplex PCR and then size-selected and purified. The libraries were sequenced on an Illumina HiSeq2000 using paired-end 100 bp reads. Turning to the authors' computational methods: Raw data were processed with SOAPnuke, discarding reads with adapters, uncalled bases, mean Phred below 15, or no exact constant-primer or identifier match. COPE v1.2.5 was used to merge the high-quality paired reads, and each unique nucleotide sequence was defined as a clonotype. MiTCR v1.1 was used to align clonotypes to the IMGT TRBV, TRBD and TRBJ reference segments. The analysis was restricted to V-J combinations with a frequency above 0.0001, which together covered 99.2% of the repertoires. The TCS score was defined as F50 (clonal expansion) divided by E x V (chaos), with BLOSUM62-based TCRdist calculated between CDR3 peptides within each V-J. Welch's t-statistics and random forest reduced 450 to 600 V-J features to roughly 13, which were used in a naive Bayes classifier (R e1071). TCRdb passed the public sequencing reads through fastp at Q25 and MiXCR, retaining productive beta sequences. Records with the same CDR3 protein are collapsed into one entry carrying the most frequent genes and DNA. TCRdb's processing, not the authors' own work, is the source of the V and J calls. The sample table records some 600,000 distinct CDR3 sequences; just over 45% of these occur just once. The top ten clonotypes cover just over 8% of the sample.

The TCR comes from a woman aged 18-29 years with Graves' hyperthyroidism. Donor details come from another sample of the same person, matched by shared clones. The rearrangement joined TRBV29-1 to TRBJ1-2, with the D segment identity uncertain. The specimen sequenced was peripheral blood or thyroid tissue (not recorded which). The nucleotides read TGCAGCGTTGAAAATCGGCCGGCCTCCTATGGCTACACCTTC. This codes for CSVENRPASYGYTF.